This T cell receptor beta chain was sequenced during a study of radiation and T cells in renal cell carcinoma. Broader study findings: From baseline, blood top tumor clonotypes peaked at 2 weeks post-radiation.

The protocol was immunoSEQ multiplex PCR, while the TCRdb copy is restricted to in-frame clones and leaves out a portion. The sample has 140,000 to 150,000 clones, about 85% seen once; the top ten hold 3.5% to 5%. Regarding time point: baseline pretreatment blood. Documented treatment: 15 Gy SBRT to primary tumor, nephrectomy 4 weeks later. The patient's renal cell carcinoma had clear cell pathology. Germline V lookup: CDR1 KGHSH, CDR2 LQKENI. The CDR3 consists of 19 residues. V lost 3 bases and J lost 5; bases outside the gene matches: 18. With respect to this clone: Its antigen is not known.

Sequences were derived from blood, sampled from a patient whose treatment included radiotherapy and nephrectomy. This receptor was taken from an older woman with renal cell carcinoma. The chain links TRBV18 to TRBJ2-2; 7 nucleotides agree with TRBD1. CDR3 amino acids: CASSPPYPQTGRKTGELFF. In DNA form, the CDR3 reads TGTGCCAGCTCACCCCCCTACCCTCAGACAGGGCGGAAGACCGGGGAGCTGTTTTTT. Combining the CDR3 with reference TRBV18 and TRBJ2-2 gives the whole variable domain NAGVMQNPRHLVRRRGQEARLRCSPMKGHSHVYWYRQLPEEGLKFMVYLQKENIIDESGMPKERFSAEFPKEGPSILRIQQVVRGDSAAYFCASSPPYPQTGRKTGELFFGEGSRLTVL.